The 19 T cell receptor beta chains in this list originate from one sample, sequenced in a study of blood T cell repertoires in COVID-19 (dated by TCRdb to about 2020). The library was built by means of the immunoSEQ multiplex PCR assay. TCRdb retrieved this table from immuneACCESS and kept in-frame rearrangements only. Not all clones are present; in checked studies, unresolved V genes account for under half, and no reason is known for the remainder. For this sample the table gives 350,000 to 400,000 clones, of which 85% to 90% were detected only once. The ten largest account for 0.97% of the sample. The specimen was PBMCs or T cells enriched from blood (not recorded which). These TCRs come from a woman under 40 with acute COVID-19.

This sequence joins TRBV7-3 and TRBJ2-3, with 11 bases aligning to TRBD2. This CDR3 is built from 16 residues. The trim removed 3 bases at V and 1 base at J, leaving 3 bases unmatched. CDR1 SGHTA and CDR2 FQGTGA come from the germline V gene. The CDR3 nucleotides are TGTGCCAGCAGCTTGTTAGCGGGGGGGCGCACAGATACGCAGTATTTT. Translating gives CASSLLAGGRTDTQYF.

The chain has TRBV10-3 and TRBJ2-2; 12 bases are shared with TRBD2. The trim removed 6 bases at V and 6 bases at J, leaving 5 bases unmatched. The CDR3 spans 15 residues. Germline lookup yields CDR1 ENHRY and CDR2 SYGVKD. This CDR3 reads CAISPGTSGPGELFF. DNA of the CDR3: TGTGCCATCAGCCCGGGGACTAGCGGGCCCGGGGAGCTGTTTTTT.

V usage is TRBV2 and J usage is TRBJ1-1; 8 bases are a match to TRBD1. Germline CDR1 is SNHLY and CDR2 is FYNNEI. The CDR3 contains 14 residues. V lost 10 bases and J lost 4; bases outside the gene matches: 11. In nucleotides, the CDR3 is TGTGCCACCACCAAAGGACAGGGCATCACTGAAGCTTTCTTT. Translated, it gives CATTKGQGITEAFF.

The chain carries TRBV7-6 and TRBJ2-1, with 8 bases aligning to TRBD2. Germline V gives CDR1 SGHVS, CDR2 FNYEAQ. J gave up 0 bases and V 1 base, and 8 bases lay outside the gene matches. The CDR3 runs 18 residues. CDR3 sequence reads: CASSLGRGGLSSYNEQFF. As DNA, the CDR3 is TGTGCCAGCAGCTTAGGACGGGGGGGGCTGAGCTCCTACAATGAGCAGTTCTTC. Looking up the rest from reference TRBV7-6 and TRBJ2-1 gives the full variable domain: GAGVSQSPRYKVTKRGQDVALRCDPISGHVSLYWYRQALGQGPEFLTYFNYEAQQDKSGLPNDRFSAERPEGSISTLTIQRTEQRDSAMYRCASSLGRGGLSSYNEQFFGPGTRLTVL.

The chain links TRBV7-9 to TRBJ2-7, with D tentatively TRBD2 (5 bases). V shed 7 bases and J shed 3 bases, with 13 bases lying between them. CDR3 size: 13 residues. Germline CDR1 and CDR2: SEHNR and FQNEAQ (reference sequence). The CDR3 loop reads CASTLSGYYEQYF. CDR3 bases: TGTGCCAGCACCCTATCGGGGTACTACGAGCAGTACTTC.

This chain uses TRBV6-5 with TRBJ2-7; D possibly corresponds to TRBD1 (5 bases). The CDR3 covers 14 residues. Germline-derived CDR1 and CDR2 are MNHEY and SVGAGI. V was shortened by 5 bases and J by 3 bases, with 14 bases between the two germline ends. The CDR3 reads CASSRGQGIYEQYF. DNA of the CDR3: TGTGCCAGCAGTAGGGGCCAGGGAATCTACGAGCAGTACTTC.

The chain joins TRBV30 to TRBJ1-1; D uncertain. Deletions cut 2 bases from V and 3 bases from J, with 10 bases between. The CDR3 loop spans 13 amino acids. Germline V gene data show CDR1 as GTSNPN and CDR2 as SVGIG (reference sequence). CDR3 in amino acids: CAWSSEGYTEAFF. In DNA form, the CDR3 reads TGTGCCTGGAGTAGTGAGGGTTACACTGAAGCTTTCTTT.

The chain combines TRBV7-2 with TRBJ1-2; D gene unclear. Germline assignment: CDR1 SGHTA and CDR2 FQGNSA. This CDR3 has 14 amino acids. Trimming took off 1 base at V and 6 bases at J, with 12 bases between the two ends. The CDR3 loop is CASSLGGGGNGYTF. DNA of the CDR3: TGTGCCAGCAGCTTAGGGGGAGGAGGGAATGGCTACACCTTC.

The sample holds one count of this clone. The CDR3 DNA follows: TGTGCCAGCCGGTCTGGGGCCAACGTCCTGACTTTC. It yields the protein CASRSGANVLTF. V is TRBV9 and J is TRBJ2-6; D unresolved. The CDR3 is 12 residues long. Germline V lookup: CDR1 SGDLS, CDR2 YYNGEE. Deletions cut 7 bases from V and 1 base from J, with 3 bases between. Supplemented by reference TRBV9 and TRBJ2-6, the full variable domain reads DSGVTQTPKHLITATGQRVTLRCSPRSGDLSVYWYQQSLDQGLQFLIQYYNGEERAKGNILERFSAQQFPDLHSELNLSSLELGDSALYFCASRSGANVLTFGAGSRLTVL.

This chain connects TRBV25-1 to TRBJ1-2, with 9 bases lining up with TRBD1. CDR1 and CDR2 from the germline V gene are MGHDK and SYGVNS. V trimming: 2 bases; J trimming: 1 base; junction bases outside the gene matches: 5. This CDR3 contains 16 residues. Written as DNA, the CDR3 is TGTGCCAGCAGTGAAGGGGACAGGGCCCTTAACTATGGCTACACCTTC. Translating gives CASSEGDRALNYGYTF.

The CDR3 DNA reads as TGTGCCAGCAGTTCCCCATCCGACAAGGTCGGCGGCTACACCTTC. Its protein product is CASSSPSDKVGGYTF. The chain uses TRBV28 and TRBJ1-2; D gene ambiguous. The V gene's germline CDR1 is MDHEN and CDR2 SYDVKM. The CDR3 covers 15 residues. Trimming took off 4 bases at V and 8 bases at J, with 20 bases between the two ends.

The chain uses TRBV5-1 and TRBJ1-1; D unresolved. V was trimmed by 2 bases and J by 4 bases, leaving 12 bases between them. Looked up from germline, CDR1 is SGHRS and CDR2 is YFSETQ. The length of the CDR3 is 14 residues. For the CDR3, the DNA is TGCGCCAGCAGCTTCGGGGATGGGAGCACTGAAGCTTTCTTT. As protein: CASSFGDGSTEAFF.

The CDR3: CASSMEGLASQHF. The CDR3 bases are TGTGCCAGTAGTATGGAGGGGCTCGCTTCCCAGCATTTT. This chain uses TRBV19 with TRBJ1-5; D may be TRBD1 (5 bases). Germline CDR1 is LNHDA and CDR2 is SQIVND (reference sequence). The CDR3 consists of 13 residues. Deletions cut 3 bases from V and 11 bases from J, with 14 bases between.

The rearrangement uses TRBV6-4 and TRBJ1-6; a weak D match, TRBD1 (5 bases). The CDR3 has 13 amino acids. The V and J ends lost 0 bases and 9 bases respectively, with 6 bases between them. Germline V CDR1 and CDR2: MRHNA, SNTAGT. The CDR3: CASSDSGRSPLHF. CDR3 sequence (DNA): TGTGCCAGCAGTGACTCGGGGCGTTCACCCCTCCACTTT.

The chain uses TRBV12-5 and TRBJ1-5, with D unclear. The V end lost 4 bases, the J end lost 4 bases, and 8 bases lay between the germline ends. The CDR3 runs to 13 residues. The germline V gene has CDR1 LGHNT and CDR2 FRNRAP. The CDR3 reads CASGYGPNQPQHF. For the CDR3, the DNA is TGTGCTAGTGGTTATGGGCCGAATCAGCCCCAGCATTTT. Filled out from reference TRBV12-5 and TRBJ1-5, the complete variable domain reads DARVTQTPRHKVTEMGQEVTMRCQPILGHNTVFWYRQTMMQGLELLAYFRNRAPLDDSGMPKDRFSAEMPDATLATLKIQPSEPRDSAVYFCASGYGPNQPQHFGDGTRLSIL.

The rearrangement uses TRBV11-2 and TRBJ1-1, with a possible D match to TRBD1 (5 bases). V was shortened by 4 bases and J by 0 bases, with 18 bases between the two germline ends. The length of the CDR3 is 17 residues. CDR1 and CDR2 from the germline V gene are SGHAT and FQNNGV. The CDR3 sequence: CASSSARQRILNTEAFF. The DNA of the CDR3 is TGTGCCAGCAGCTCCGCTCGACAGCGAATCTTGAACACTGAAGCTTTCTTT.

The chain combines TRBV7-6 with TRBJ2-1, with a tentative D call TRBD2 (5 bases). Germline-derived CDR1 and CDR2 are SGHVS and FNYEAQ. The CDR3 has 15 residues. Between the trimmed V and J ends, which lost 3 bases and 5 bases, there was a span of 14 bases. The CDR3 DNA follows: TGTGCCAGCAGCTTTATGGAGGCAGGAGACAATGAGCAGTTCTTC. Its translation: CASSFMEAGDNEQFF.

The chain recombines TRBV6-2 or TRBV6-3 with TRBJ2-7, with 7 nucleotides matching TRBD1. V lost 0 bases to trimming and J lost 4 bases; unmatched junction nucleotides: 6. In germline, CDR1 is MNHEY, CDR2 SVGEGT. The CDR3 consists of 15 residues. In DNA form, the CDR3 reads TGTGCCAGCAGTTACTCTTCGGGACAGAGTTACGAGCAGTACTTC. As protein: CASSYSSGQSYEQYF.

This chain connects TRBV6-5 to TRBJ1-1; D remains unclear. V was clipped by 6 bases and J by 4 bases, with 15 bases between them. The CDR3 has 14 amino acids. Germline-derived CDR1 and CDR2 are MNHEY and SVGAGI. CDR3: CASRGRVKSTEAFF. The DNA for the CDR3 is TGTGCCAGCAGGGGGAGGGTTAAGTCCACTGAAGCTTTCTTT.